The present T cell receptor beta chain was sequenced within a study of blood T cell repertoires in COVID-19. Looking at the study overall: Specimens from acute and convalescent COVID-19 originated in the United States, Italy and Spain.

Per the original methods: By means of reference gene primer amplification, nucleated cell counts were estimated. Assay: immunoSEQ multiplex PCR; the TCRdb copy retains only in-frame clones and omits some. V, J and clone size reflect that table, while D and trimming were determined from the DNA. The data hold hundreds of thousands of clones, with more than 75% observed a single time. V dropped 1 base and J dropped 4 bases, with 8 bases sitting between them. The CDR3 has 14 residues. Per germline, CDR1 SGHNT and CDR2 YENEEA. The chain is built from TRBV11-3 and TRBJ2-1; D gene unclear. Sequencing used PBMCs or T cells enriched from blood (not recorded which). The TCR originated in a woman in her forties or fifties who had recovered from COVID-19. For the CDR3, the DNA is TGTGCCAGCAGCTTAGGCAGAGGTTACAATGAGCAGTTCTTC. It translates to CASSLGRGYNEQFF.